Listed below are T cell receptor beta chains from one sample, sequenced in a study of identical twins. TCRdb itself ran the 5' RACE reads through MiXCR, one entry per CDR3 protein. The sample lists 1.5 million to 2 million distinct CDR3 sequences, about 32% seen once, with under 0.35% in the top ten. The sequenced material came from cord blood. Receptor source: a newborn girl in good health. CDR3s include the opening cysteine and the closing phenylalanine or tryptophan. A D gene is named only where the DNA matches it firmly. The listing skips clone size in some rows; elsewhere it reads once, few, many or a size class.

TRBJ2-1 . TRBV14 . CASSQHGRGAQETQFF TGTGCCAGCAGCCAGCACGGGAGAGGGGCCCAAGAGACCCAGTTCTTC
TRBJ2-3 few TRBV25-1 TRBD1 CASSEDRGEDTQYF TGTGCCAGCAGTGAAGACAGGGGGGAGGATACGCAGTATTTT
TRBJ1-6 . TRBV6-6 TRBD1 CASSYGTGGSSPPHF TGTGCCAGCAGTTACGGGACAGGGGGCTCTTCACCCCCCCACTTT
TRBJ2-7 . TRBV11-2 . CASRFIQTVTSYEQYF TGTGCCAGCAGGTTCATCCAAACAGTGACTTCCTACGAGCAGTACTTC
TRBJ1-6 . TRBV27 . CASSRETGFSPLHF TGTGCCAGCAGTCGAGAAACAGGGTTTTCACCCCTCCACTTT
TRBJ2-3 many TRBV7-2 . CASSSFTDTQYF TGTGCCAGCAGCTCCTTCACAGATACGCAGTATTTT
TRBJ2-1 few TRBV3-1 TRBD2 CASSRLAGGQLDEQFF TGTGCCAGCAGCCGACTAGCGGGGGGGCAACTAGATGAGCAGTTCTTC
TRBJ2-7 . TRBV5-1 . CATSSSPSYEQYF TGCGCCACCTCGTCAAGTCCCTCCTACGAGCAGTACTTC
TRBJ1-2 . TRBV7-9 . CASSPQSILYGYTF TGTGCCAGCAGCCCTCAGTCGATCTTATATGGCTACACCTTC
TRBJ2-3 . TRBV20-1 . CSARDWRADTQYF TGCAGTGCTAGAGATTGGAGGGCAGATACGCAGTATTTT
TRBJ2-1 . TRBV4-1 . CASSHPTRQRGNEQFF TGCGCCAGCAGCCACCCCACCCGGCAGAGGGGCAATGAGCAGTTCTTC
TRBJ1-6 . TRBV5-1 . CASSLEGKFNSPLHF TGCGCCAGCAGCTTGGAGGGAAAATTTAATTCACCCCTCCACTTT
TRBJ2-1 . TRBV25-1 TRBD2 CASSALAGSHNEQFF TGTGCCAGCAGTGCCCTAGCGGGGTCCCACAATGAGCAGTTCTTC
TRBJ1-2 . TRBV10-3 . CAAQGNLGYGYTF TGTGCCGCCCAGGGAAACTTGGGCTATGGCTACACCTTC
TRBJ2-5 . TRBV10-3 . CAISESSGFYNEQYF TGTGCCATCAGTGAGTCTTCCGGGTTCTACAATGAGCAGTACTTC
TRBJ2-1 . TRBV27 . CASSLSPRYLYNEQFF TGTGCCAGCAGTTTATCGCCCAGGTACCTATACAATGAGCAGTTCTTC
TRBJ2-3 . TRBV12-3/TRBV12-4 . CASSFQGFHTQYF TGTGCCAGCAGTTTTCAGGGGTTTCATACGCAGTATTTT
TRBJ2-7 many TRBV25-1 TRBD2 CASSEPGTIYEQYF TGTGCCAGCAGTGAACCTGGGACTATCTACGAGCAGTACTTC
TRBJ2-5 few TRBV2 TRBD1 CASIRQGPGLTTGETQYF TGTGCCAGCATCCGACAGGGGCCGGGATTAACGACCGGGGAGACCCAGTACTTC
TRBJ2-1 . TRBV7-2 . CASSFTLIAVRSYNEQFF TGTGCCAGCAGCTTCACTCTCATAGCGGTTAGGTCCTACAATGAGCAGTTCTTC
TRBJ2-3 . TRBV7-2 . CASSLRPGGGKDTQYF TGTGCCAGCAGCTTAAGGCCCGGGGGCGGGAAAGATACGCAGTATTTT
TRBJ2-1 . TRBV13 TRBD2 CASSSGGAGYNERFF TGTGCCAGCAGTAGCGGGGGGGCGGGGTACAATGAGCGGTTCTTC
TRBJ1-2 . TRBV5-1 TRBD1 CASCLEAGGNYGYTF TGCGCCAGCTGCTTGGAGGCAGGGGGCAACTATGGCTACACCTTC
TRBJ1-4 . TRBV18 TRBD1 CASSEKQGENEKLFF TGTGCCAGCTCAGAGAAACAGGGGGAGAATGAAAAACTGTTTTTT
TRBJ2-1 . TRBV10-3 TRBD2 CASGLAAPNERFF TGTGCCAGTGGACTAGCGGCCCCCAATGAGCGGTTCTTC
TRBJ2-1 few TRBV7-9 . CASTGTGNEQFF TGTGCCAGCACCGGGACGGGCAATGAGCAGTTCTTC
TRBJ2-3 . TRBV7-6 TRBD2 CASSPTQLAVSTDTQYF TGTGCCAGCAGTCCAACCCAACTAGCGGTTAGCACAGATACGCAGTATTTT
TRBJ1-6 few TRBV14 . CASSAHRRNSPLHF TGTGCCAGCAGCGCTCACCGCAGGAATTCACCCCTCCACTTT
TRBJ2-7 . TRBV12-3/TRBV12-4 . CASSLMAGPKYF TGTGCCAGCAGTTTAATGGCGGGGCCTAAGTACTTC
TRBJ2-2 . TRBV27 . CAGSLFPGVTGELFF TGTGCCGGCAGTTTATTCCCAGGGGTCACCGGGGAGCTGTTTTTT
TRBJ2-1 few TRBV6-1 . CASSDKLGQFF TGTGCCAGCAGTGATAAGCTAGGGCAGTTCTTC
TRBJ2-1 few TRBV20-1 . CSARGERLAYNEQFF TGCAGTGCTAGAGGGGAGAGGCTAGCCTACAATGAGCAGTTCTTC
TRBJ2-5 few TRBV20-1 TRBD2 CSASRLAGGNEQYF TGCAGCGCATCCCGACTAGCGGGGGGCAATGAGCAGTACTTC
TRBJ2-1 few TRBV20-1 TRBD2 CSPWGGGSPNEQFF TGCAGTCCTTGGGGCGGGGGATCTCCCAATGAGCAGTTCTTC
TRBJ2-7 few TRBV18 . CASSPQWGNEQYF TGTGCCAGCTCACCCCAATGGGGCAACGAGCAGTACTTC
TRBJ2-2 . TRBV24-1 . CATSDLTSYTGELFF TGTGCCACCAGTGATTTGACGAGCTACACCGGGGAGCTGTTTTTT
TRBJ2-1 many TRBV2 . CASSEAGGNEQFF TGTGCCAGCAGTGAAGCAGGGGGGAATGAGCAGTTCTTC
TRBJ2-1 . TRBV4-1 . CASSQVLTSNEQFF TGCGCCAGCAGCCAAGTCCTGACTAGCAATGAGCAGTTCTTC
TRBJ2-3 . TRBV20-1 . CSATPPSSTDTQYF TGCAGTGCTACCCCTCCCTCTAGCACAGATACGCAGTATTTT
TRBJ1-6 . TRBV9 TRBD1 CASSAGTGEDSPLHF TGTGCCAGCAGCGCCGGGACAGGGGAAGATTCACCCCTCCACTTT
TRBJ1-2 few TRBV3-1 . CASSRRALNYGYTF TGTGCCAGCAGCCGAAGGGCCCTTAACTATGGCTACACCTTC
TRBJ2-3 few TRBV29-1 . CSVGFLASGTDTQYF TGCAGCGTCGGTTTCCTCGCGTCTGGCACAGATACGCAGTATTTT
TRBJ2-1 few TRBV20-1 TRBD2 CSASGLAGYHEQFF TGCAGTGCTTCGGGACTAGCGGGCTACCATGAGCAGTTCTTC
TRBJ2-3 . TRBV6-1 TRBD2 CASRRLAGGTVDTQYF TGTGCCAGCAGAAGACTAGCGGGAGGAACTGTGGATACGCAGTATTTT
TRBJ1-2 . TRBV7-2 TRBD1 CASSFGDSIQGYTF TGTGCCAGCAGCTTTGGGGACAGTATTCAAGGCTACACCTTC
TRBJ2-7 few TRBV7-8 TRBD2 CASTPWGLDDYEQYF TGTGCCAGCACACCGTGGGGACTAGACGACTACGAGCAGTACTTC
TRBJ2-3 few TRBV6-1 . CASSVTSGYAQYF TGTGCCAGCAGTGTGACTAGTGGCTATGCGCAGTATTTT
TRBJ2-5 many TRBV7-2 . CASSLARTLHQETQYF TGTGCCAGCAGCTTAGCCAGGACACTACACCAAGAGACCCAGTACTTC
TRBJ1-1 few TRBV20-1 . CSARGGKAFF TGCAGTGCTAGAGGGGGCAAAGCTTTCTTT